The entry below describes one T cell receptor beta chain. Its antigen remains unidentified. TCRdb's copy holds only in-frame clones and misses some; the assay was immunoSEQ multiplex PCR. The sample carries about 120,000 clones, 70% to 90% recorded once. These data belong to a study of cytomegalovirus exposure and HLA in healthy donors. Germline values: CDR1 LGHNA, CDR2 YSLEER. The CDR3 spans 14 residues. The V and J ends lost 4 bases and 15 bases respectively, with 22 bases between them. Study findings and constraints: Subsequent analysis of the approximately 110 validation repertoires found a tendency for first-cohort TCR clusters to co-occur. CMV antigen specificity of three CMV-associated chains was confirmed in vitro. According to the study, around 150 TCR beta chains were cytomegalovirus-associated.

The donors were part of the validation cohort of 100 to 150 subjects. That cohort was separate from the first cohort, which comprised under 700 subjects. The sample taken for sequencing was PBMCs. This clonotype originated in a man between 18 and 35 years old in good health and CMV-seronegative. The genes are TRBV4-3 and TRBJ2-1; TRBD1 is a possible D gene (6 bases). The CDR3 loop reads CASSLRPGQGFRFF. CDR3 nucleotides: TGCGCCAGCAGCCTGCGACCGGGACAAGGGTTCCGGTTCTTC.